This TCR beta chain was sequenced for a study of blood T cell repertoires in COVID-19. Across the whole study: T cells, B-cell-depleted T cells, or PBMCs provided the cDNA or gDNA that served as material.

Trimming cost V 3 bases and J 2 bases; bases outside gene matches: 5. Germline-derived CDR1 and CDR2 are KGHDR and SFDVKD. This CDR3 has 15 residues. Original analysis: It was from reference gene primer amplification that nucleated cell counts were estimated. This table comes from immunoSEQ multiplex PCR, and its TCRdb copy is limited to in-frame clones, with some not included. The V and J calls and clone size were taken over from that table, and D and trimming were inferred from the DNA. The data contain roughly 180,000 clones, roughly 80% of them singletons. The age range of participants was about 18 to 100 years, with residence in about two dozen US areas. Cohort 3 recovered donors had two negative PCRs, clearance, or symptom resolution.

The source of this sequence is a man in his forties or fifties who had recovered from COVID-19. V usage is TRBV24-1 and J usage is TRBJ2-7; 8 bases are shared with TRBD1. The sequenced sample was PBMCs or T cells enriched from blood (not recorded which). CDR3 nucleotide sequence: TGTGCCACCAGTGATACAGGGGGTGCACCCTACGAGCAGTACTTC. Its translation is CATSDTGGAPYEQYF.